This TCR beta chain is drawn from a study of blood T cell repertoires in COVID-19. Study overall: COVID-19 samples collected from the United States, Italy and Spain covered acute and convalescent phases. From T cells, B-cell-depleted T cells, or PBMCs came the material, which was cDNA or gDNA.

Germline CDR1 SNHLY, CDR2 FYNNEI. Unmatched junction bases numbered 5, after V lost 0 bases and J lost 3 bases. This CDR3 spans 15 amino acids. In the original analysis: Estimation of nucleated cell counts relied on the amplification of reference gene primers. Assay: immunoSEQ multiplex PCR; the TCRdb copy retains only in-frame clones and omits some. The V and J calls and clone size were taken over from that table, and D and trimming were inferred from the DNA. The repertoire holds some 31,000 clones, with 70% to 80% as singletons. Sequencing was carried out using peripheral blood. J is TRBJ2-7 and V is TRBV2; TRBD2 aligns across 7 bases. The clonotype comes from a woman aged 60-70 years with acute or convalescent COVID-19. This CDR3 reads CASSEALGGIYEQYF. DNA of the CDR3: TGTGCCAGCAGTGAAGCGCTGGGGGGGATCTACGAGCAGTACTTC. Filled out from reference TRBV2 and TRBJ2-7, the complete variable domain reads EPEVTQTPSHQVTQMGQEVILRCVPISNHLYFYWYRQILGQKVEFLVSFYNNEISEKSEIFDDQFSVERPDGSNFTLKIRSTKLEDSAMYFCASSEALGGIYEQYFGPGTRLTVT.